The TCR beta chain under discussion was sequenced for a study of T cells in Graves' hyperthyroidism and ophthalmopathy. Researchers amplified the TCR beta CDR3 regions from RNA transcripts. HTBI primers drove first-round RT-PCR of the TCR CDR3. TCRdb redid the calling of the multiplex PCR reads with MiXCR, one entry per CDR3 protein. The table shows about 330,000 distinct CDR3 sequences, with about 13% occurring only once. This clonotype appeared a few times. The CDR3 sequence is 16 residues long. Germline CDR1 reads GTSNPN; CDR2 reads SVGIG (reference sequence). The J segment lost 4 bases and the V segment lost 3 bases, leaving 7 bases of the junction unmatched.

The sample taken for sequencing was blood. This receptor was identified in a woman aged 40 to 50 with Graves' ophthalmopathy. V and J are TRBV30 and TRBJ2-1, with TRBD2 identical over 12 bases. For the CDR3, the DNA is TGTGCCTGGAGGGCTAGCGGGAGGGGATTGTACAATGAGCAGTTCTTC. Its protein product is CAWRASGRGLYNEQFF.